These 23 T cell receptor beta chains came from one sample sequenced in a study of Graves' ophthalmopathy and Graves' hyperthyroidism. The sequenced template was RNA, covering the TCR beta CDR3 region. Second-round multiplex PCR came after a first-round RT-PCR that employed HTBI primers. MiXCR, applied by TCRdb to the multiplex PCR reads, yields one record per CDR3 protein. The table includes 600,000 to 650,000 distinct CDR3 sequences, 22% detected once. Material: peripheral blood. Every receptor here comes from a young woman with stable Graves' hyperthyroidism. Some clones in this sample may be carry-over from other donors' samples.

This clonotype was observed at least ten times. The J gene is TRBJ2-5, the V gene TRBV6-1, with D possibly matching TRBD1 (5 bases). V lost 9 bases to trimming and J lost 9 bases, with 20 bases between them. The CDR3 sequence is 13 residues long. Per the germline V gene, CDR1 is MNHNS and CDR2 is SASEGT. Here the CDR3 reads CASSRVAGDSQYF. Written as DNA, the CDR3 is TGTGCCAGTAGCAGGGTGGCAGGAGACTCCCAGTACTTC.

This clonotype was observed at least ten times. The J gene is TRBJ1-5, the V gene TRBV27; D is possibly TRBD1 (6 bases). The CDR3 sequence is 15 residues long. V lost 5 bases, J lost 1 base, and 12 bases lay in between. The V gene's germline CDR1 is MNHEY and CDR2 SMNVEV (reference sequence). CDR3 protein: CASSPGTSSNQPQHF. The CDR3 DNA reads TGTGCCAGCAGTCCGGGGACATCCAGCAATCAGCCCCAGCATTTT.

The chain links TRBV10-1 to TRBJ2-2; 7 bases map to TRBD2. This CDR3 has 13 amino acids. Germline V lookup: CDR1 WNHNN, CDR2 SYGVQD (reference sequence). The ends lost 8 bases at V and 6 bases at J; junction bases unmatched: 6. The CDR3 loop reads CASGTGGAGELFF. DNA for the CDR3: TGCGCCAGCGGGACGGGAGGAGCCGGGGAGCTGTTTTTT.

This clonotype was observed at least ten times. The chain combines TRBV19 with TRBJ1-1; the D gene is possibly TRBD1 (6 bases). V lost 4 bases to trimming and J lost 4 bases, with 16 bases between them. Germline-derived CDR1 and CDR2 are LNHDA and SQIVND (reference sequence). The CDR3 loop spans 15 amino acids. The CDR3 sequence is CASSTVRGGGTEAFF. The CDR3 DNA reads TGTGCCAGTAGTACCGTAAGGGGGGGCGGCACTGAAGCTTTCTTT.

This clonotype was seen ten or more times. The chain has TRBV7-2 and TRBJ1-6, with 9 nucleotides matching TRBD1. Germline CDR1 reads SGHTA; CDR2 reads FQGNSA. With V trimmed by 5 bases and J by 2 bases, 7 bases remained unmatched. This CDR3 region has 17 residues. CDR3: CASSVRQGVPYNSPLHF. CDR3 nucleotides: TGTGCCAGCAGCGTACGACAGGGGGTCCCCTATAATTCACCCCTCCACTTT.

This clonotype showed up many times. The V call is TRBV7-9, the J call TRBJ2-7, with 7 nucleotides matching TRBD1. The V segment lost 10 bases and the J segment 5 bases; nucleotides outside the gene matches: 17. In germline, CDR1 is SEHNR, CDR2 FQNEAQ (reference sequence). The CDR3 length is 15 residues. CDR3 coding DNA: TGTGCCACCGAAGTGAGGGGACAGCCGAAAGACGAGCAGTACTTC. Translated, it gives CATEVRGQPKDEQYF.

This clonotype occurred many times. The chain recombines TRBV20-1 with TRBJ1-5, with a possible D match to TRBD1 (5 bases). Germline loops: CDR1 DFQATT, CDR2 SNEGSKA (reference sequence). V lost 7 bases to trimming and J lost 3 bases, with 13 bases between them. The CDR3 contains 13 residues. CDR3 residues: CSVSAGHNQPQHF. CDR3 coding DNA: TGCAGTGTTAGCGCAGGGCACAATCAGCCCCAGCATTTT.

There are many counts of this clonotype. This chain uses TRBV28 with TRBJ2-7; 8 bases map to TRBD1. The CDR3 is 15 amino acids. The V segment lost 6 bases and the J segment 2 bases; nucleotides outside the gene matches: 9. Per the germline V gene, CDR1 is MDHEN and CDR2 is SYDVKM. CDR3 in DNA: TGTGCCAGCAGACGACAGGGGATATGGACCTACGAGCAGTACTTC. Its protein is CASRRQGIWTYEQYF.

The CDR3 is CASSMTSVYEQYF. CDR3 in DNA: TGTGCCAGCTCAATGACTAGCGTCTACGAGCAGTACTTC. This chain links TRBV12-3 or TRBV12-4 with TRBJ2-7; 8 bases match TRBD2. Germline trimming cut 8 bases from V and 3 bases from J; bases unmatched to any gene: 6. The CDR3 runs to 13 residues.

The chain is built from TRBV20-1 and TRBJ1-5, with 8 bases matching TRBD1. In germline, CDR1 is DFQATT, CDR2 SNEGSKA (reference sequence). Unmatched junction bases numbered 8, after V lost 1 base and J lost 0 bases. The CDR3 totals 17 residues. The CDR3 is CSARARGLLYSNQPQHF. The CDR3 DNA reads TGCAGTGCTAGAGCCAGGGGGCTACTTTATAGCAATCAGCCCCAGCATTTT.

This clonotype came up many times. The V and J genes are TRBV2 and TRBJ2-2, with D uncertain. The CDR3 is 15 amino acids. The germline V gene encodes CDR1 SNHLY and CDR2 FYNNEI. The V and J ends lost 1 base and 1 base respectively, with 7 bases between them. The DNA for the CDR3 is TGTGCCAGCAGTGAAGTTGCAGGGAACACCGGGGAGCTGTTTTTT. Amino acids: CASSEVAGNTGELFF.

This clonotype was recorded at least ten times. The rearrangement uses TRBV2 and TRBJ2-7; the D gene is possibly TRBD1 (6 bases). Trimming left V 2 bases short and J 6 bases short, with 8 bases between. The CDR3 covers 12 residues. The germline gives CDR1 SNHLY, CDR2 FYNNEI. As DNA, the CDR3 is TGTGCCAGCAGTGAACAGGGGAGCGAGCAGTACTTC. This sequence encodes CASSEQGSEQYF. Looking up the rest from reference TRBV2 and TRBJ2-7 gives the full variable domain: EPEVTQTPSHQVTQMGQEVILRCVPISNHLYFYWYRQILGQKVEFLVSFYNNEISEKSEIFDDQFSVERPDGSNFTLKIRSTKLEDSAMYFCASSEQGSEQYFGPGTRLTVT.

The chain couples TRBV2 to TRBJ1-1; no clear D. Looked up from germline, CDR1 is SNHLY and CDR2 is FYNNEI. The CDR3 sequence is 11 residues long. V lost 4 bases and J 8 bases, leaving 8 bases between the germline ends. CDR3 protein: CASSGSLEAFF. The CDR3 nucleotides read TGTGCCAGCAGTGGTTCCCTAGAAGCTTTCTTT.

This clonotype was detected ten times or more. The chain combines TRBV29-1 with TRBJ2-7; unclear D gene. Germline CDR1 is SQVTM and CDR2 is ANQGSEA. There are 11 residues in the CDR3. Between the trimmed V and J ends, which lost 4 bases and 2 bases, there was a span of 6 bases. CDR3: CSVASAYEQYF. The DNA for the CDR3 is TGCAGCGTTGCCAGCGCCTACGAGCAGTACTTC.

The rearrangement joins TRBV12-5 to TRBJ1-5, with 8 positions matching TRBD1. The junction had 7 bases not matched to a gene; V was cut back by 5 bases and J by 4 bases. The germline gives CDR1 LGHNT, CDR2 FRNRAP. The CDR3 spans 15 residues. CDR3 nucleotide sequence: TGTGCTAGTGGTGCAGATACAGGGGGTAATCAGCCCCAGCATTTT. Translated: CASGADTGGNQPQHF.

This clonotype was seen a few times. This chain uses TRBV7-2 with TRBJ2-7; D unresolved. The CDR3 totals 13 residues. Between the trimmed V and J ends, which lost 0 bases and 5 bases, there was a span of 8 bases. CDR1 and CDR2 (germline): SGHTA, FQGNSA. CDR3 in amino acids: CASSLAVRDEQYF. The CDR3 DNA is TGTGCCAGCAGCTTAGCCGTCCGTGACGAGCAGTACTTC.

The chain links TRBV9 to TRBJ1-6; tentatively, D is TRBD1 (6 bases). The CDR3 runs 16 residues. V lost 4 bases and J lost 8, with 19 bases in between. In germline, CDR1 is SGDLS, CDR2 YYNGEE. CDR3 sequence: CASSRGGTPVYSPLHF. CDR3 nucleotides: TGTGCCAGCAGCCGGGGGGGGACACCCGTATATTCACCCCTCCACTTT. Full variable domain (missing parts from reference TRBV9 and TRBJ1-6): DSGVTQTPKHLITATGQRVTLRCSPRSGDLSVYWYQQSLDQGLQFLIQYYNGEERAKGNILERFSAQQFPDLHSELNLSSLELGDSALYFCASSRGGTPVYSPLHFGNGTRLTVT.

Many counts were recorded for this clonotype. This chain uses TRBV3-1 with TRBJ2-5; TRBD1 aligns across 8 bases. Germline-derived CDR1 and CDR2 are LGHDT and YNNKEL (reference sequence). V gave up 2 bases and J gave up 1 base; unmatched junction bases: 3. This CDR3 has 15 residues. The chain's CDR3 is CASSQQGASQETQYF. In nucleotides, the CDR3 is TGTGCCAGCAGCCAACAGGGGGCTTCCCAAGAGACCCAGTACTTC.

The chain couples TRBV3-1 to TRBJ1-2, with D perhaps matching TRBD1 (5 bases). CDR1 is LGHDT and CDR2 is YNNKEL in the germline V gene (reference sequence). The CDR3 contains 14 residues. Between the trimmed V and J ends, which lost 0 bases and 4 bases, there was a span of 9 bases. As DNA, the CDR3 is TGTGCCAGCAGCCAAGAGGGACGGGGCTATGGCTACACCTTC. The encoded protein is CASSQEGRGYGYTF.

This clonotype was picked up a small number of times. The V and J genes are TRBV2 and TRBJ1-2; TRBD1 agrees at 8 bases. The germline V gene has CDR1 SNHLY and CDR2 FYNNEI. The CDR3 extends over 14 amino acids. V lost 4 bases to trimming and J lost 4 bases; unmatched junction nucleotides: 5. Here the CDR3 reads CASSAGQGPYGYTF. The DNA of the CDR3 is TGTGCCAGCAGTGCTGGACAGGGACCCTATGGCTACACCTTC.

This clonotype came up many times. The genes are TRBV4-1 and TRBJ1-2; no definite D call. Germline values: CDR1 MGHRA, CDR2 YSYEKL. This CDR3 has 15 residues. V dropped 1 base and J dropped 10 bases, with 19 bases sitting between them. CDR3 region: CASSQVHVLGLIYTF. For the CDR3, the DNA is TGCGCCAGCAGCCAAGTCCACGTATTAGGACTGATCTACACCTTC.

This clonotype has ten or more counts. This chain joins TRBV28 and TRBJ2-7; 7 bases match TRBD2. CDR1 MDHEN and CDR2 SYDVKM come from the germline V gene. The CDR3 has 16 residues. Trimming took 5 bases from V and 3 from J; bases not matched to a gene: 13. CDR3 bases: TGTGCCAGCAGTCACTCCCCCGGGGGAGGGGACTACGAGCAGTACTTC. Translating gives CASSHSPGGGDYEQYF.

On this clonotype itself: A read error is possible here, since a much larger clone lies one base away. This chain joins TRBV6-1 and TRBJ1-1; D not certain. The V gene's germline CDR1 is MNHNS and CDR2 SASEGT. This CDR3 has 14 amino acids. CDR3 DNA: TGTGCCAGCAGTCCAACTTTACAGAACACTGAAGCTTGCTTT. The encoded protein is CASSPTLQNTEACF.